These 16 T cell receptor beta chains came from one sample sequenced in a study of blood T cell repertoires in COVID-19. TCRdb keeps only in-frame clones here, not all; method: immunoSEQ multiplex PCR. This sample has about 87,000 clones, with 60% to 80% found just once. Sequencing was performed on peripheral blood. The origin of the receptors is a woman aged 50 to 60 with acute or convalescent COVID-19.

The V call is TRBV7-2, the J call TRBJ2-1; the D is unclear. Trimming cost V 7 bases and J 0 bases, with 13 bases left between them. Germline loops: CDR1 SGHTA, CDR2 FQGNSA. This CDR3 spans 15 amino acids. Written as DNA, the CDR3 is TGTGCCAGCACCCGGTTGAGCAACTCCTACAATGAGCAGTTCTTC. This gives the protein CASTRLSNSYNEQFF. Complete variable domain (other parts from reference TRBV7-2 and TRBJ2-1): GAGVSQSPSNKVTEKGKDVELRCDPISGHTALYWYRQSLGQGLEFLIYFQGNSAPDKSGLPSDRFSAERTGGSVSTLTIQRTQQEDSAVYLCASTRLSNSYNEQFFGPGTRLTVL.

The rearrangement uses TRBV10-3 and TRBJ2-7; possibly TRBD1 for D (5 bases). Germline CDR1 ENHRY, CDR2 SYGVKD. Trimming removed 2 bases at V and 3 bases at J, with 5 bases between. This CDR3 is built from 12 residues. The CDR3 reads CAISERGYEQYF. The CDR3 DNA follows: TGTGCCATCAGTGAGAGGGGCTACGAGCAGTACTTC.

The V and J genes are TRBV3-1 (or the pseudogene TRBV3-2) and TRBJ2-7; maybe TRBD2 (6 bases). The V gene lost 4 bases and the J gene lost 8 bases, with 18 bases spanning the gap. The length of the CDR3 is 14 residues. Germline CDR1 and CDR2: LGHDT and YNNKEL (reference sequence). Here the CDR3 DNA reads TGTGCCAGCAGCCCGTCCCTAGCGCCAGACAAGCAGTACTTC. Translation gives CASSPSLAPDKQYF.

This clone was counted only a few times. The chain is built from TRBV24-1 and TRBJ1-1, with TRBD1 identical over 7 bases. With V trimmed by 5 bases and J by 6 bases, 8 bases remained unmatched. CDR3 length: 14 amino acids. CDR1 is KGHDR and CDR2 is SFDVKD in the germline V gene. DNA of the CDR3: TGTGCCACCAGTGGTAACCGGGACAGTGCTGAAGCTTTCTTT. Amino acid sequence: CATSGNRDSAEAFF.

CDR3 in DNA: TGTGCCAGCAGTTTGAGTAGCGGGGGGGGGAATGAGCAGTTCTTC. Translated, it gives CASSLSSGGGNEQFF. V gene TRBV28 combines with J gene TRBJ2-1; 11 nucleotides align to TRBD2. Per the germline V gene, CDR1 is MDHEN and CDR2 is SYDVKM. The CDR3 length is 15 residues. J lost 7 bases, V lost 3 bases, and 5 bases had no gene match.

The chain joins TRBV2 to TRBJ1-5, with no clear D. CDR1 SNHLY and CDR2 FYNNEI come from the germline V gene. V lost 4 bases to trimming and J lost 0 bases, with 10 bases between them. The CDR3 loop spans 15 amino acids. CDR3 region: CASSGSKDSNQPQHF. CDR3 DNA: TGTGCCAGCAGTGGCAGTAAAGATAGCAATCAGCCCCAGCATTTT.

The chain combines TRBV27 with TRBJ1-5, with 9 bases lining up with TRBD1. The CDR3 covers 17 residues. V was pared by 5 bases and J by 1 base, with 9 bases of the junction left unmatched. Germline lookup yields CDR1 MNHEY and CDR2 SMNVEV (reference sequence). CDR3 region: CASSLWGGQGSNQPQHF. The DNA of the CDR3 is TGTGCCAGCAGTCTATGGGGGGGACAGGGAAGCAATCAGCCCCAGCATTTT.

This clone has just a few counts. The V gene is TRBV28, the J gene TRBJ1-2; 7 bases fit TRBD1. The CDR3 sequence is 16 residues long. The junction had 15 bases not matched to a gene; V was cut back by 4 bases and J by 7 bases. Germline CDR1 and CDR2: MDHEN and SYDVKM. CDR3 bases: TGTGCCAGCAGTTCCTGGTCGGCAGGGGGAGAGGTTGGCTACACCTTC. Translated: CASSSWSAGGEVGYTF.

This CDR3 is CASSLTLAGGLREQFF. In DNA, the CDR3 is TGTGCCAGCAGCTTAACCCTAGCGGGGGGGCTTCGTGAGCAGTTCTTC. The rearrangement links TRBV7-3 to TRBJ2-1; TRBD2 aligns across 12 bases. CDR1 SGHTA and CDR2 FQGTGA come from the germline V gene. The length of the CDR3 is 16 residues. Losses at the gene ends were 0 bases for V and 9 bases for J; bases not matched to a gene: 6.

V is TRBV27 and J is TRBJ2-2, with 11 bases that match TRBD1. The CDR3 extends over 16 amino acids. After removal of 3 bases from V and 4 bases from J, the junction contained 4 bases not matched to a gene. Germline loops: CDR1 MNHEY, CDR2 SMNVEV (reference sequence). CDR3: CASSLGQGVGTGELFF. CDR3 nucleotides: TGTGCCAGCAGTTTGGGACAGGGGGTAGGCACCGGGGAGCTGTTTTTT.

This chain uses TRBV6-6 with TRBJ1-1; D is undetermined. The CDR3 totals 11 residues. The V end lost 5 bases, the J end lost 7 bases, and 8 bases lay between the germline ends. Germline V gives CDR1 MNHNY, CDR2 SVGAGI (reference sequence). In DNA form, the CDR3 reads TGTGCCAGCAGTGTTGCAGTTGAAGCTTTCTTT. The encoded protein is CASSVAVEAFF.

The CDR3 reads CASSELRGSGANVLTF. In DNA, the CDR3 is TGTGCCAGCAGTGAATTAAGGGGATCTGGGGCCAACGTCCTGACTTTC. This chain joins TRBV6-1 and TRBJ2-6, with a tentative D call TRBD1 (5 bases). This CDR3 has 16 residues. V gave up 2 bases and J gave up 1 base, with 9 bases separating them. The germline CDR1 and CDR2 sequences are MNHNS and SASEGT.

V and J are TRBV12-3 or TRBV12-4 and TRBJ2-1; D is unclear. This CDR3 contains 11 residues. V lost 2 bases to trimming and J lost 7 bases, with 3 bases between them. The chain's CDR3 is CASSLLNEQFF. The CDR3 DNA reads as TGTGCCAGCAGTTTATTAAATGAGCAGTTCTTC.

The table lists this clone with a count of one. This sequence joins TRBV5-4 and TRBJ2-4, with 11 bases aligning to TRBD1. The CDR3 contains 15 residues. V dropped 4 bases and J dropped 6; count of bases not matched to a gene: 6. Germline V gene sequence: CDR1 SGHNT, CDR2 YYREEE (reference sequence). The CDR3 coding sequence is TGTGCCAGCAGCCCGGACAGGGGGCGTGGAAACATTCAGTACTTC. Encoded protein: CASSPDRGRGNIQYF.

The V and J genes are TRBV5-8 and TRBJ1-1; D perhaps matches TRBD1 (6 bases). The CDR3 consists of 14 residues. Germline CDR1 reads SGHTS; CDR2 reads YDEGEE. Trimming pared 5 bases from V and 4 bases from J, leaving 15 bases between. CDR3 bases: TGTGCCAGCAGTCCAGGGGATAGGGGCACTGAAGCTTTCTTT. This sequence encodes CASSPGDRGTEAFF.

This rearrangement joins TRBV5-1 to TRBJ2-5, with a weak D call TRBD2 (5 bases). Trimming took off 4 bases at V and 0 bases at J, with 19 bases between the two ends. CDR1 is SGHRS and CDR2 is YFSETQ in the germline V gene. CDR3 size: 17 residues. The CDR3 sequence: CASSPINPRVNQETQYF. For the CDR3, the DNA is TGCGCCAGCAGCCCTATCAACCCGCGGGTAAACCAAGAGACCCAGTACTTC.